This T cell receptor (beta chain) emerged from a study of CD8 T cells in ankylosing spondylitis. This clonotype showed up just a few times. The antigen is not known. Quantitative 5'-RACE with molecular barcodes produced the TCR beta libraries. MiXCR was run by TCRdb on the 5' RACE reads, yielding one entry per CDR3 protein. The sample contains roughly 440,000 distinct CDR3 sequences, 17% of which appear only once. The CDR3 extends over 13 amino acids. Germline V gene lookup returns CDR1 DFQATT and CDR2 SNEGSKA (reference sequence). V dropped 6 bases and J dropped 2 bases, with 12 bases sitting between them. Study results and limitations: Within ankylosing spondylitis blood, a TCR beta motif made up of roughly eight highly homologous variants appeared to be characteristic. Relatively scarce in peripheral blood, disease-linked clones were CD8+. Disease-linked clones were reportedly significantly enriched in matched ankylosing spondylitis synovial fluid. Certain motif variants had earlier appeared in reactive arthritis synovial fluid and blood.

The sequencing input was blood, either unsorted or a sorted T cell fraction (not recorded which). The chain carries TRBV20-1 and TRBJ2-3; D is unresolved. This sequence was found in a male donor with ankylosing spondylitis. CDR3 DNA sequence: TGCAGTGCGCTAGAAGCTCTCACAGATACGCAGTATTTT. Protein product: CSALEALTDTQYF.